This is a list of T cell receptor beta chains from one sample in a study of T cells after yellow fever vaccination. TCRdb reprocessed the 5' RACE reads with MiXCR, giving one entry per CDR3 protein. The sample records fewer than 100,000 distinct CDR3 sequences, approximately 6.3% being singletons. The source was CD8+ T cells sorted from PBMCs, collected 10 days after the yellow fever booster vaccination. The source is a man aged 18 to 30 who received the YFV17D yellow fever vaccine. The CDR3 runs from the conserved cysteine through the conserved F or W. The D gene is left open where the match is weak. Clone size is not always given. Where it is, it says once, few, many or a class for expanded clones.

D gene,J gene,V gene,clone size,CDR3 protein,CDR3 DNA
-,TRBJ2-2,TRBV7-8,-,CASSTRGLAREANTGELFF,TGTGCCAGCAGCACTCGGGGGCTAGCGAGGGAAGCGAACACCGGGGAGCTGTTTTTT
TRBD2,TRBJ2-3,TRBV5-1,-,CASSSRRRLAGNTDTQYF,TGCGCCAGCAGCTCGAGGAGGAGACTAGCGGGGAACACAGATACGCAGTATTTT
TRBD2,TRBJ2-3,TRBV5-1,-,CASSLGVAGSDTQYF,TGCGCCAGCAGCTTGGGGGTAGCGGGATCAGATACGCAGTATTTT
-,TRBJ2-3,TRBV7-9,many,CASSPGLTATDTQYF,TGTGCCAGCAGCCCCGGGCTAACAGCCACAGATACGCAGTATTTT
-,TRBJ2-3,TRBV7-9,-,CASSAYRAQTDTQYF,TGTGCCAGCAGCGCCTACAGGGCCCAGACAGATACGCAGTATTTT
TRBD1,TRBJ2-5,TRBV2,-,CASRSPDRRPGTASALGETQYF,TGTGCCAGCAGGAGCCCCGACCGACGCCCCGGGACAGCCAGCGCCTTAGGGGAGACCCAGTACTTC
-,TRBJ2-1,TRBV7-3,few,CASSLSISGYNEQFF,TGTGCCAGCAGCTTAAGTATAAGCGGCTACAATGAGCAGTTCTTC
-,TRBJ1-5,TRBV7-9,few,CASSQGYSNQPQHF,TGTGCCAGCAGCCAAGGTTATAGCAATCAGCCCCAGCATTTT
-,TRBJ2-1,TRBV7-6,-,CASSLEAGPPRREFF,TGTGCCAGCAGCTTAGAAGCCGGCCCCCCTCGGCGAGAGTTCTTC
-,TRBJ2-3,TRBV12-3/TRBV12-4,few,CASSFVSTDTQYF,TGTGCCAGCAGTTTCGTCTCGACAGATACGCAGTATTTT
-,TRBJ2-5,TRBV12-3/TRBV12-4,-,CASSLGLAVETQYF,TGTGCCAGCAGTTTAGGCCTAGCCGTGGAGACCCAGTACTTC
TRBD2,TRBJ2-1,TRBV7-2,-,CASSSRTSGGRSYNEQFF,TGTGCCAGCAGCTCCCGGACTAGCGGGGGCCGAAGTTACAATGAGCAGTTCTTC
TRBD1,TRBJ2-2,TRBV28,few,CAIQGQGASGELFF,TGTGCCATCCAAGGACAGGGGGCGAGCGGGGAGCTGTTTTTT
-,TRBJ2-7,TRBV9,few,CASSPSPGGYEQYF,TGTGCCAGCAGCCCCTCCCCGGGCGGTTACGAGCAGTACTTC
-,TRBJ1-1,TRBV29-1,once,CSVEDLYKNTEAFF,TGCAGCGTTGAAGACTTGTACAAGAACACTGAAGCTTTCTTT
-,TRBJ1-5,TRBV7-8,many,CASSHINYSPNQPQHF,TGTGCCAGCAGCCATATTAACTATAGCCCCAATCAGCCCCAGCATTTT
-,TRBJ2-1,TRBV5-5,-,CASSLILGNEQFF,TGTGCCAGCAGCTTGATATTAGGCAATGAGCAGTTCTTC
TRBD2,TRBJ2-1,TRBV7-9,many,CASSLTGLAGNEQFF,TGTGCCAGCAGCTTAACCGGTCTAGCGGGTAATGAGCAGTTCTTC
-,TRBJ1-3,TRBV12-3/TRBV12-4,-,CASLERGSSGNTIYF,TGTGCCAGTCTTGAACGGGGGAGCTCTGGAAACACCATATATTTT
TRBD1,TRBJ2-1,TRBV7-9,few,CASSLRGTGSIDNEQFF,TGTGCCAGCAGCTTAAGGGGGACAGGGAGTATCGACAATGAGCAGTTCTTC
-,TRBJ2-3,TRBV4-1,few,CASSQKALGGTDTQYF,TGCGCCAGCAGCCAAAAAGCGCTCGGCGGGACAGATACGCAGTATTTT
-,TRBJ1-6,TRBV18,-,CASSPSRARNSPLHF,TGTGCCAGCTCACCTTCCCGTGCGCGTAATTCACCCCTCCACTTT
-,TRBJ2-2,TRBV6-2/TRBV6-3,-,CASSRREYTGELFF,TGTGCCAGCAGTCGCCGGGAATACACCGGGGAGCTGTTTTTT